The subject of this entry is one T cell receptor (beta chain). The data stem from a study of shared clonotypes between healthy human individuals. Data came from immunoSEQ multiplex PCR; TCRdb stores just in-frame clones and leaves some out. The top ten hold 1.8% of the sample, which has 550,000 to 850,000 clones, over 60% seen once. Trimming removed 11 bases at V and 0 bases at J, with 14 bases between. This CDR3 region has 14 residues. Germline CDR1 and CDR2: MDHEN and SYDVKM. The clonotype comes from a woman between 25 and 40 years old in good health. Sequencing used memory CD4+ T cells sorted from blood. The subset here: CD45RA-negative fraction. This chain links TRBV28 with TRBJ1-5, with a weak D call TRBD1 (6 bases). The CDR3 loop is CASHGGFSNQPQHF. The CDR3 DNA follows: TGTGCCTCTCATGGGGGCTTTAGCAATCAGCCCCAGCATTTT.